Sequencing of this T cell receptor beta chain was carried out in a study of T cell repertoires in ileal Crohn's disease. The trim removed 1 base at V and 2 bases at J, leaving 2 bases unmatched. The CDR3 is 16 residues long. Germline CDR1 and CDR2: SGHTA and FQGNSA. Libraries were prepared by immunoSEQ multiplex PCR; TCRdb keeps only in-frame clonotypes and omits some of them. Here the sample spans over 10,000 clones, roughly 71% being singletons. Findings and limits, study-wide: Compared with non-smokers, active smokers at surgery showed more clonal expansions. High-frequency clones were more common in sorted CD8 than CD4 cells.

Regarding this clone: Its specificity is unknown.

Time point reported: neoterminal ileum biopsy at postoperative endoscopy, about 6 months after surgery. This receptor was obtained from an adult with Crohn's disease. V is TRBV7-2 and J is TRBJ2-3; 11 nucleotides agree with TRBD2. Input material: ileal tissue. The CDR3 is CASSLGGLAVTDTQYF. The CDR3 bases are TGTGCCAGCAGCTTAGGGGGACTAGCGGTCACAGATACGCAGTATTTT.